Shown below are 18 T cell receptor beta chains from a single sample sequenced in a study of cytomegalovirus exposure and HLA in healthy donors. Researchers ran the PCR with 60 Vbeta and 13 Jbeta primers. The protocol was immunoSEQ multiplex PCR, while the TCRdb copy is restricted to in-frame clones and leaves out a portion. This table holds some 97,000 clones, over 60% found once. The sample was PBMCs. The source is a female donor in good health and CMV-seropositive.

The chain uses TRBV4-2 and TRBJ2-7; 10 positions match TRBD2. CDR3 size: 16 residues. The germline CDR1 and CDR2 sequences are LGHNA and YNFKEQ. Trimming cost V 3 bases and J 3 bases; bases outside gene matches: 8. The CDR3 bases are TGTGCCAGCAGCCAGAATAGCGGGGGGTTGAGCTACGAGCAGTACTTC. This sequence encodes CASSQNSGGLSYEQYF.

The genes are TRBV18 and TRBJ1-1; D perhaps matches TRBD1 (5 bases). V shed 5 bases and J shed 4 bases, with 14 bases lying between them. The germline gives CDR1 KGHSH, CDR2 LQKENI. The CDR3 extends over 14 amino acids. The CDR3, as DNA: TGTGCCAGCTCAACTCAGGACGGGGGCACTGAAGCTTTCTTT. Translation gives CASSTQDGGTEAFF.

The sample holds a few counts of this clone. This chain connects TRBV5-4 to TRBJ2-3, with D unclear. Germline lookup yields CDR1 SGHNT and CDR2 YYREEE (reference sequence). The CDR3 loop spans 12 amino acids. V was cut by 4 bases and J by 0 bases, with 3 bases left in between. The CDR3 sequence: CASSPSTDTQYF. CDR3 coding DNA: TGTGCCAGCAGCCCGAGCACAGATACGCAGTATTTT.

The chain uses TRBV7-6 and TRBJ2-2; D possibly corresponds to TRBD1 (7 bases). V was clipped by 8 bases and J by 6 bases, with 19 bases between them. The germline V gene has CDR1 SGHVS and CDR2 FNYEAQ. The CDR3 is 15 residues long. The CDR3 DNA sequence: TGTGCCAGCGCAGGAGGGGGCGTAAGGGCCGGGGAGCTGTTTTTT. As protein: CASAGGGVRAGELFF. Drawing the rest from reference TRBV7-6 and TRBJ2-2, the complete variable domain is GAGVSQSPRYKVTKRGQDVALRCDPISGHVSLYWYRQALGQGPEFLTYFNYEAQQDKSGLPNDRFSAERPEGSISTLTIQRTEQRDSAMYRCASAGGGVRAGELFFGEGSRLTVL.

This rearrangement joins TRBV5-6 to TRBJ1-3; the D gene is possibly TRBD1 (6 bases). Germline loops: CDR1 SGHDT, CDR2 YYEEEE. The CDR3 length is 16 residues. The germline V and J ends were trimmed by 4 bases and 0 bases, with 14 bases remaining between them. This CDR3 is CASSRRTVPSGNTIYF. CDR3 coding DNA: TGTGCCAGCAGCCGACGGACAGTCCCCTCTGGAAACACCATATATTTT.

V and J are TRBV12-5 and TRBJ1-1; weak D call: TRBD1 (5 bases). The CDR3 has 13 residues. Trimming shortened V by 1 base and J by 4 bases, and 7 bases separated the two germline ends. Germline V gene lookup returns CDR1 LGHNT and CDR2 FRNRAP. Written as DNA, the CDR3 is TGTGCTAGTGGTTTGGGCGGGGGCACTGAAGCTTTCTTT. Translated: CASGLGGGTEAFF.

CDR3 nucleotide sequence: TGTGCCAGTACCGGGGGGGGACACTCCCGAGCCGGGGAGCTGTTTTTT. Translated, it gives CASTGGGHSRAGELFF. This rearrangement joins TRBV19 to TRBJ2-2; 8 bases fit TRBD2. Germline lookup yields CDR1 LNHDA and CDR2 SQIVND (reference sequence). This CDR3 has 16 residues. Germline trimming cut 7 bases from V and 6 bases from J; bases unmatched to any gene: 13.

The chain carries TRBV6-1 and TRBJ1-1; 11 bases agree with TRBD1. V lost 4 bases, J lost 6 bases, and 7 bases stayed unmatched. This CDR3 is built from 15 residues. Germline V gene data show CDR1 as MNHNS and CDR2 as SASEGT. The CDR3 is CASSGGGQGVSEAFF. The CDR3 nucleotides are TGTGCCAGCAGTGGGGGGGGACAGGGGGTTTCTGAAGCTTTCTTT.

V is TRBV2 and J is TRBJ1-5, with D perhaps matching TRBD1 (6 bases). Per the germline V gene, CDR1 is SNHLY and CDR2 is FYNNEI. V lost 1 base to trimming and J lost 2 bases, with 9 bases between them. The CDR3 totals 15 residues. DNA of the CDR3: TGTGCCAGCAGTGAAGGCAGGGGTGGCAATCAGCCCCAGCATTTT. Residues: CASSEGRGGNQPQHF.

V gene TRBV7-2 combines with J gene TRBJ2-2, with a possible D match to TRBD2 (5 bases). The length of the CDR3 is 12 residues. CDR1 SGHTA and CDR2 FQGNSA come from the germline V gene. V gave up 7 bases and J gave up 14 bases, with 17 bases separating them. DNA for the CDR3: TGTGCCAGCACCCCAGAGGGCGGGTACCTGTTTTTT. Amino acids: CASTPEGGYLFF.

The chain couples TRBV4-3 to TRBJ2-3; 8 bases map to TRBD2. Trimming cost V 4 bases and J 2 bases; bases outside gene matches: 5. CDR3 length: 15 residues. From germline, CDR1 is LGHNA and CDR2 YSLEER. The CDR3 protein is CASSRAGGDTDTQYF. DNA of the CDR3: TGCGCCAGCAGCCGGGCGGGGGGCGACACAGATACGCAGTATTTT.

The gene calls are TRBV4-2 and TRBJ2-2; 9 nucleotides agree with TRBD2. Germline CDR1 reads LGHNA; CDR2 reads YNFKEQ. This CDR3 contains 17 residues. Trimming cost V 0 bases and J 0 bases; bases outside gene matches: 2. The CDR3 here is CASSQDASGTNTGELFF. The CDR3 DNA is TGTGCCAGCAGCCAAGACGCTAGCGGGACGAACACCGGGGAGCTGTTTTTT.

The chain couples TRBV29-1 to TRBJ2-7; D possibly corresponds to TRBD2 (5 bases). This CDR3 region has 14 residues. V was cut by 1 base and J by 2 bases, with 12 bases left in between. CDR1 is SQVTM, CDR2 ANQGSEA, per germline. CDR3 sequence: CSVEGWLAPYEQYF. CDR3 DNA sequence: TGCAGCGTTGAAGGTTGGCTAGCCCCCTACGAGCAGTACTTC.

The chain recombines TRBV30 with TRBJ2-7, with TRBD2 matching over 7 bases. J gave up 2 bases and V 3 bases, and 4 bases lay outside the gene matches. The CDR3 spans 13 residues. CDR1 and CDR2 from the germline V gene are GTSNPN and SVGIG (reference sequence). DNA of the CDR3: TGTGCCTGGAGGGTAGCGGGCACCTACGAGCAGTACTTC. As protein: CAWRVAGTYEQYF. The full variable domain, completed using reference TRBV30 and TRBJ2-7, is SQTIHQWPATLVQPVGSPLSLECTVEGTSNPNLYWYRQAAGRGLQLLFYSVGIGQISSEVPQNLSASRPQDRQFILSSKKLLLSDSGFYLCAWRVAGTYEQYFGPGTRLTVT.

The chain joins TRBV11-3 to TRBJ1-1; D call uncertain. Germline values: CDR1 SGHNT, CDR2 YENEEA. This CDR3 has 13 residues. The V end lost 5 bases, the J end lost 1 base, and 8 bases lay between the germline ends. CDR3 in DNA: TGTGCCAGCAGCGTTGGAGGGAACACTGAAGCTTTCTTT. Amino acid sequence: CASSVGGNTEAFF.

The chain combines TRBV4-1 with TRBJ1-2; D may be TRBD1 (5 bases). V was clipped by 1 base and J by 7 bases, with 13 bases between them. Germline V gives CDR1 MGHRA, CDR2 YSYEKL. The CDR3 is 14 amino acids. CDR3 residues: CASSQAGTSSGYTF. Here the CDR3 DNA reads TGCGCCAGCAGCCAAGCCGGGACTTCCTCTGGCTACACCTTC.

The gene calls are TRBV11-2 and TRBJ1-6; 7 nucleotides align to TRBD1. The V gene's germline CDR1 is SGHAT and CDR2 FQNNGV. This CDR3 spans 15 amino acids. The ends lost 0 bases at V and 5 bases at J; junction bases unmatched: 1. The CDR3: CASSLDRGNNSPLHF. Here the CDR3 DNA reads TGTGCCAGCAGCTTAGACAGGGGGAATAATTCACCCCTCCACTTT.

V usage is TRBV7-2 and J usage is TRBJ1-2, with D unresolved. V lost 6 bases and J lost 5, with 13 bases in between. The germline gives CDR1 SGHTA, CDR2 FQGNSA. The CDR3 runs to 13 residues. CDR3 region: CASSSSGGYGYTF. The CDR3 DNA follows: TGTGCCAGCAGTTCCTCCGGCGGGTATGGCTACACCTTC.